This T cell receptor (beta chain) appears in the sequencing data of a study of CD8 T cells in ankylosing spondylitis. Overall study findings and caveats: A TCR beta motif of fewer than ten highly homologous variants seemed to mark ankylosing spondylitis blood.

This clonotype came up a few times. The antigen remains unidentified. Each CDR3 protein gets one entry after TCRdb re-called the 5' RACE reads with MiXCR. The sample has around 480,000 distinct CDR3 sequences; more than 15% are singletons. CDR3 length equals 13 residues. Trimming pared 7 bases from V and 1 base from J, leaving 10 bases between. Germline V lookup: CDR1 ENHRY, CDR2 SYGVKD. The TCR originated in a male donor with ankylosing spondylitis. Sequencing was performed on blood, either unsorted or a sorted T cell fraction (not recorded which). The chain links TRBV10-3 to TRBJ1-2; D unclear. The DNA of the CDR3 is TGTGCCATCACCTGGGATATTAACTATGGCTACACCTTC. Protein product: CAITWDINYGYTF.